These 29 T cell receptor beta chains originate from one sample sequenced in a study of T cells in Graves' hyperthyroidism and ophthalmopathy. TCR beta CDR3 regions were amplified from RNA transcripts. The HTBI set primed first-round TCR CDR3 RT-PCR. TCRdb passed the multiplex PCR reads through MiXCR, listing each CDR3 protein once. This sample has approximately 600,000 distinct CDR3 sequences, with around 15% found just once. Material: blood. All receptors derive from a woman aged 25 to 45 with Graves' hyperthyroidism.

Details on this clonotype: Relative to the germline gene, one junction end is altered; a read error may explain this. This chain links TRBV27 with TRBJ2-5; 8 nucleotides align to TRBD2. The germline gives CDR1 MNHEY, CDR2 SMNVEV (reference sequence). The CDR3 is made up of 12 amino acids. CDR3 protein: CASSSPGGRMDF. CDR3 DNA: TGTGCCAGCAGTTCCCCTGGCGGGAGGATGGACTTC.

This sequence joins TRBV11-3 and TRBJ1-2; D is undetermined. The V gene's germline CDR1 is SGHNT and CDR2 YENEEA. Trimming removed 4 bases from V and 5 bases from J, with 8 bases in between. The CDR3 spans 12 residues. The chain's CDR3 is CASSSSSYGYTF. The CDR3 DNA reads as TGTGCCAGCAGCTCCTCATCGTATGGCTACACCTTC. Full variable domain (remainder filled in from reference TRBV11-3 and TRBJ1-2): EAGVVQSPRYKIIEKKQPVAFWCNPISGHNTLYWYLQNLGQGPELLIRYENEEAVDDSQLPKDRFSAERLKGVDSTLKIQPAELGDSAVYLCASSSSSYGYTFGSGTRLTVV.

Remarks on this clonotype: This may be a read error, as it is one base from a much larger clone. The chain uses TRBV7-9 and TRBJ2-7, with D tentatively TRBD2 (5 bases). The CDR3 spans 16 residues. Germline CDR1 reads SEHNR; CDR2 reads FQNEAQ (reference sequence). The CDR3 sequence: CACSLADLGSSYEQYF. CDR3 DNA sequence: TGTGCCTGCAGCTTAGCCGACTTGGGGAGCTCCTACGAGCAGTACTTC.

In its sample, this clonotype was seen many times. This chain links TRBV7-2 with TRBJ2-2; D gene ambiguous. The CDR3 covers 17 residues. Germline loops: CDR1 SGHTA, CDR2 FQGNSA. Trimming shortened V by 1 base and J by 4 bases, and 16 bases separated the two germline ends. CDR3 in amino acids: CASSLDKGPLGTGELFF. The CDR3 DNA reads as TGTGCCAGCAGCTTAGATAAGGGCCCACTGGGCACCGGGGAGCTGTTTTTT.

Ten or more counts support this clonotype. The J gene is TRBJ1-5, the V gene TRBV7-9; D perhaps matches TRBD1 (5 bases). Between the trimmed V and J ends, which lost 5 bases and 5 bases, there was a span of 13 bases. Germline-derived CDR1 and CDR2 are SEHNR and FQNEAQ (reference sequence). The CDR3 runs to 14 residues. The DNA for the CDR3 is TGTGCCAGCAGCATCGGAGGGGTGGATCAGCCCCAGCATTTT. Its translation is CASSIGGVDQPQHF.

At least ten counts were recorded for this clonotype. V usage is TRBV7-2 and J usage is TRBJ1-2; D gene ambiguous. Germline CDR1 reads SGHTA; CDR2 reads FQGNSA. The CDR3 length is 14 residues. Trimming cost V 4 bases and J 2 bases, with 11 bases left between them. The CDR3 DNA reads as TGTGCCAGCAGCTCCGGAGGAGAGAACTATGGCTACACCTTC. Translation: CASSSGGENYGYTF.

On this clonotype itself: At one end, the junction sequence differs from germline, possibly due to a read error. The chain is built from TRBV20-1 and TRBJ2-2; a possible D gene is TRBD1 (5 bases). The CDR3 totals 14 residues. In germline, CDR1 is DFQATT, CDR2 SNEGSKA (reference sequence). The CDR3 coding sequence is TGCAGTGCCAGAGGACAAGCGAACACCGGGGAGCTGTTTTTT. As protein: CSARGQANTGELFF.

The V and J genes are TRBV6-1 and TRBJ2-7, with 11 bases identical to TRBD2. Germline lookup yields CDR1 MNHNS and CDR2 SASEGT. The CDR3 spans 18 residues. The ends lost 2 bases at V and 0 bases at J; junction bases unmatched: 9. For the CDR3, the DNA is TGTGCCAGCAGTGAAAGGCAGCCGGGACTAGCGGCCTCCTACGAGCAGTACTTC. It translates to CASSERQPGLAASYEQYF.

This clonotype was seen repeatedly, ten times or more. The rearrangement uses TRBV27 and TRBJ2-3; either TRBD1 or TRBD2 may fit D (5 bases each). CDR1 is MNHEY and CDR2 is SMNVEV in the germline V gene (reference sequence). Trimming took off 3 bases at V and 2 bases at J, with 12 bases between the two ends. The CDR3 has 15 amino acids. The DNA of the CDR3 is TGTGCCAGCAGTTTGAGGGGCAGGATCACAGATACGCAGTATTTT. Its protein is CASSLRGRITDTQYF.

J is TRBJ2-2 and V is TRBV5-1; tentatively, D is TRBD2 (6 bases). Trimming took 7 bases from V and 6 from J, leaving 16 bases between them. The CDR3 sequence is 14 residues long. Germline V lookup: CDR1 SGHRS, CDR2 YFSETQ. The CDR3 loop reads CASAPSREAGELFF. CDR3 nucleotides: TGCGCCAGCGCCCCTTCCAGGGAGGCCGGGGAGCTGTTTTTT. The whole variable domain, remainder taken from reference TRBV5-1 and TRBJ2-2, is KAGVTQTPRYLIKTRGQQVTLSCSPISGHRSVSWYQQTPGQGLQFLFEYFSETQRNKGNFPGRFSGRQFSNSRSEMNVSTLELGDSALYLCASAPSREAGELFFGEGSRLTVL.

This chain's CDR3 is CASSYWTLNYEQYF. Written as DNA, the CDR3 is TGTGCCAGCAGTTACTGGACTCTAAACTACGAGCAGTACTTC. This chain connects TRBV6-5 to TRBJ2-7, with D perhaps matching TRBD2 (5 bases). The V and J ends lost 1 base and 3 bases respectively, with 10 bases between them. Germline values: CDR1 MNHEY, CDR2 SVGAGI. The CDR3 length is 14 residues.

This clonotype was counted many times. The V gene is TRBV2, the J gene TRBJ2-5, with D possibly being TRBD2 (7 bases). V dropped 8 bases and J dropped 0 bases, with 10 bases sitting between them. This CDR3 has 13 amino acids. Germline V gives CDR1 SNHLY, CDR2 FYNNEI. CDR3 sequence: CASGRDNQETQYF. DNA for the CDR3: TGTGCCAGCGGGAGGGACAACCAAGAGACCCAGTACTTC.

This clonotype was picked up many times. V and J are TRBV27 and TRBJ1-2; TRBD1 matches 7 bases. CDR3 length: 12 amino acids. Germline CDR1 reads MNHEY; CDR2 reads SMNVEV (reference sequence). Trimming removed 5 bases from V and 4 bases from J; junction bases left unmatched: 1. The CDR3 bases are TGTGCCAGCAGTGACAGGGTCTATGGCTACACCTTC. Its translation is CASSDRVYGYTF.

This chain connects TRBV5-5 to TRBJ1-1; D might be TRBD1 (5 bases). Between the trimmed V and J ends, which lost 0 bases and 4 bases, there was a span of 16 bases. The CDR3 loop spans 16 amino acids. Germline loops: CDR1 SGHKS, CDR2 YYEKEE (reference sequence). The CDR3 DNA sequence: TGTGCCAGCAGCTTGGCGGGCAGGGTGAAAGGCACTGAAGCTTTCTTT. Translation gives CASSLAGRVKGTEAFF.

The chain is built from TRBV7-9 and TRBJ2-4; D may be TRBD1 (6 bases). The CDR3 extends over 16 amino acids. With 5 bases removed from V and 3 bases from J, the gap between germline ends came to 17 bases. The germline V gene encodes CDR1 SEHNR and CDR2 FQNEAQ (reference sequence). CDR3 nucleotide sequence: TGTGCCAGCAGCCGCCCCAGGGGAGCAGGCAAAAACATTCAGTACTTC. Amino acids: CASSRPRGAGKNIQYF.

This clonotype was counted between two and nine times. This chain uses TRBV4-3 with TRBJ1-4; TRBD1 matches 7 bases. Trimming removed 3 bases from V and 6 bases from J; junction bases left unmatched: 4. Germline-derived CDR1 and CDR2 are LGHNA and YSLEER. CDR3 length: 14 residues. CDR3 nucleotide sequence: TGCGCCAGCAGCCATCGGACAGGTGATGAAAAACTGTTTTTT. It specifies CASSHRTGDEKLFF.

This clonotype came up many times. The chain joins TRBV28 to TRBJ2-3; 9 positions agree with TRBD1. The length of the CDR3 is 13 residues. CDR1 and CDR2 (germline): MDHEN, SYDVKM. Trimming removed 5 bases from V and 6 bases from J; junction bases left unmatched: 3. CDR3 amino acids: CASSRTGVDTQYF. Written as DNA, the CDR3 is TGTGCCAGCAGTCGGACAGGGGTGGATACGCAGTATTTT.

The table lists this clonotype with a few counts. This chain links TRBV6-1 with TRBJ2-1, with 7 positions matching TRBD1. This CDR3 has 16 amino acids. The V and J ends lost 5 bases and 7 bases, in that order; junction bases with no gene match: 14. Germline V gene sequence: CDR1 MNHNS, CDR2 SASEGT. CDR3 region: CASSTITRQGKNEQFF. In DNA, the CDR3 is TGTGCCAGCAGTACCATAACCCGACAGGGAAAAAATGAGCAGTTCTTC.

This clonotype was picked up many times. The chain is built from TRBV7-8 and TRBJ1-6; D is ambiguous. The CDR3 contains 14 residues. Trimming pared 5 bases from V and 12 bases from J, leaving 17 bases between. Germline lookup yields CDR1 SGHVS and CDR2 FQNEAQ. CDR3 DNA: TGTGCCAGCAGCCCCTCGGACCGGCCTGGACCCCTCCACTTT. It yields the protein CASSPSDRPGPLHF.

This clonotype was seen only a few times. The gene calls are TRBV7-6 and TRBJ2-7; 9 bases are a match to TRBD1. This CDR3 is 15 amino acids long. Germline assignment: CDR1 SGHVS and CDR2 FNYEAQ. With 5 bases clipped from V and 3 bases from J, the junction kept 8 bases outside the gene matches. CDR3 region: CASSEGQGFNYEQYF. The CDR3 region has the DNA TGTGCCAGCAGCGAAGGACAGGGGTTCAACTACGAGCAGTACTTC.

The rearrangement links TRBV14 to TRBJ2-6; D uncertain. V was cut by 2 bases and J by 0 bases, with 17 bases left in between. Germline V gene data show CDR1 as SGHDN and CDR2 as FVKESK. CDR3 size: 19 residues. DNA for the CDR3: TGTGCCAGCAGCCAACGGACCCCCTCCAATCTCTCTGGGGCCAACGTCCTGACTTTC. Protein: CASSQRTPSNLSGANVLTF. Complete variable domain (other parts from reference TRBV14 and TRBJ2-6): EAGVTQFPSHSVIEKGQTVTLRCDPISGHDNLYWYRRVMGKEIKFLLHFVKESKQDESGMPNNRFLAERTGGTYSTLKVQPAELEDSGVYFCASSQRTPSNLSGANVLTFGAGSRLTVL.

This clonotype was seen many times. The CDR3 spells CASSPNYEATYEQYF. The CDR3 coding sequence is TGCGCCAGCAGCCCTAACTACGAGGCCACCTACGAGCAGTACTTC. This sequence joins TRBV5-1 and TRBJ2-7; no clear D gene. V gave up 4 bases and J gave up 2 bases, with 16 bases separating them. The CDR3 has 15 residues. Per the germline V gene, CDR1 is SGHRS and CDR2 is YFSETQ.

This rearrangement joins TRBV24-1 to TRBJ2-7, with TRBD2 identical over 11 bases. The CDR3 runs 16 residues. Germline V gives CDR1 KGHDR, CDR2 SFDVKD. With V trimmed by 4 bases and J by 0 bases, 4 bases remained unmatched. CDR3 sequence: CATSDTGTSGSYEQYF. CDR3 nucleotide sequence: TGTGCCACCAGTGACACCGGGACTAGCGGCTCCTACGAGCAGTACTTC.

This clonotype was counted between two and nine times. This chain links TRBV19 with TRBJ2-1, with D perhaps matching TRBD2 (5 bases). Germline V CDR1 and CDR2: LNHDA, SQIVND (reference sequence). The CDR3 length is 16 residues. Between the trimmed V and J ends, which lost 3 bases and 6 bases, there was a span of 18 bases. In DNA form, the CDR3 reads TGTGCCAGTAGTATTGGAGAGGGTGCGGCTCGCAATGAGCAGTTCTTC. Its protein is CASSIGEGAARNEQFF.

The chain recombines TRBV28 with TRBJ1-1, with 7 bases that match TRBD1. With V trimmed by 8 bases and J by 3 bases, 6 bases remained unmatched. CDR3 length: 13 amino acids. Looked up from germline, CDR1 is MDHEN and CDR2 is SYDVKM. CDR3 DNA sequence: TGTGCCAGCCACAGGGGAGGTTACACTGAAGCTTTCTTT. This encodes CASHRGGYTEAFF.

This clonotype came up a few times. This chain joins TRBV29-1 and TRBJ2-1; weak D call: TRBD2 (6 bases). V shed 1 base and J shed 3 bases, with 13 bases lying between them. This CDR3 is built from 15 residues. Per the germline V gene, CDR1 is SQVTM and CDR2 is ANQGSEA. As DNA, the CDR3 is TGCAGCGTTGAAGTGGGCCAGCGGGTCTACAATGAGCAGTTCTTC. Its translation: CSVEVGQRVYNEQFF.

Ten or more counts support this clonotype. This chain links TRBV2 with TRBJ2-1; 7 bases line up with TRBD2. The CDR3 runs to 14 residues. Germline CDR1 is SNHLY and CDR2 is FYNNEI. The V and J ends lost 7 bases and 3 bases, in that order; junction bases with no gene match: 6. CDR3 protein: CASTWDYRYNEQFF. For the CDR3, the DNA is TGTGCCAGCACTTGGGACTACCGCTACAATGAGCAGTTCTTC.

This clonotype was seen only a few times. This chain connects TRBV27 to TRBJ2-2; TRBD2 aligns across 14 bases. The CDR3 runs 18 residues. Germline lookup yields CDR1 MNHEY and CDR2 SMNVEV (reference sequence). V dropped 5 bases and J dropped 5; count of bases not matched to a gene: 10. The CDR3 coding sequence is TGTGCCAGCAGTCTCAGTTGGGGACTAGCGGGAGAGACCGGGGAGCTGTTTTTT. Translating it yields CASSLSWGLAGETGELFF.

Ten or more counts support this clonotype. The rearrangement uses TRBV5-1 and TRBJ2-1; D is possibly TRBD2 (6 bases). Germline values: CDR1 SGHRS, CDR2 YFSETQ. V lost 2 bases to trimming and J lost 8 bases, with 14 bases between them. CDR3 length equals 14 residues. CDR3 residues: CASSFFGRWDEQFF. In DNA, the CDR3 is TGCGCCAGCAGCTTCTTCGGGAGATGGGATGAGCAGTTCTTC.